The 6 T cell receptor beta chains given below trace back to one sample, sequenced in a study of response to subunit inactivated influenza vaccine listed by TCRdb under 2018. The protocol used for the library was RT-PCR. Sequencing used an Illumina HiSeq 2500. Clones were called with MiXCR by TCRdb after fastp trimmed the public reads at Q25, and only in-frame beta chains were retained. Identical CDR3 proteins give one entry, which carries the most common genes and DNA. In this sample the table shows hundreds of thousands of distinct CDR3 sequences, about 18% of which occur a single time. The ten largest clones add up to roughly 11% of the sample. This specimen was PBMCs from blood, taken about 5 days after vaccination. The receptors stem from a middle-aged man who received an inactivated influenza vaccine. Donor details come from another sample of the same person, matched by shared clones.

The sample holds a few counts of this clonotype. The chain links TRBV6-2 or TRBV6-3 to TRBJ2-1; unclear D gene. V dropped 2 bases and J dropped 4 bases, with 12 bases sitting between them. Germline CDR1 and CDR2: MNHEY and SVGEGT. CDR3 length: 15 residues. Written as DNA, the CDR3 is TGTGCCAGCAGTTACGTGGCACCCCGATACAATGAGCAGTTCTTC. Residues: CASSYVAPRYNEQFF.

This clonotype was seen more than once but under ten times. The rearrangement uses TRBV4-1 and TRBJ1-2, with 7 bases that match TRBD1. CDR3 size: 14 residues. Germline V CDR1 and CDR2: MGHRA, YSYEKL. The V gene end was trimmed by 5 bases and the J gene end by 7 bases; junction bases not matched to a gene: 10. The CDR3 spells CASSYPDRDIGYTF. CDR3 DNA sequence: TGCGCCAGCAGCTACCCTGACAGGGATATTGGCTACACCTTC.

The rearrangement joins TRBV5-1 to TRBJ2-7; 8 bases agree with TRBD1. Per the germline V gene, CDR1 is SGHRS and CDR2 is YFSETQ. J lost 0 bases, V lost 4 bases, and 3 bases had no gene match. CDR3 length equals 14 residues. CDR3 DNA: TGCGCCAGCAGCATGGACAGGGTCTCCTACGAGCAGTACTTC. Protein product: CASSMDRVSYEQYF.

A few counts support this clonotype. V usage is TRBV7-9 and J usage is TRBJ2-7; maybe TRBD1 (6 bases). Germline CDR1 SEHNR, CDR2 FQNEAQ (reference sequence). CDR3 length: 15 amino acids. The ends were cut back, 6 bases at V and 3 bases at J, with 18 bases in the middle. The CDR3, as DNA: TGTGCCAGCAGAGACGACAGGATGGTGGTCTACGAGCAGTACTTC. This sequence encodes CASRDDRMVVYEQYF. Complete variable domain (other parts from reference TRBV7-9 and TRBJ2-7): DTGVSQNPRHKITKRGQNVTFRCDPISEHNRLYWYRQTLGQGPEFLTYFQNEAQLEKSRLLSDRFSAERPKGSFSTLEIQRTEQGDSAMYLCASRDDRMVVYEQYFGPGTRLTVT.

Concerning this clonotype itself: A much larger clone lies a single base off, so this may be a read error. This sequence joins TRBV12-3 or TRBV12-4 and TRBJ2-1, with 11 nucleotides matching TRBD2. CDR3 length equals 16 residues. J lost 6 bases, V lost 2 bases, and 6 bases had no gene match. CDR3 coding DNA: TGTGCCAGCAGTTTATGGGCTAGCGGGGGGTCCAATGAGCAGTTCTTC. Encoded protein: CASSLWASGGSNEQFF.

This clonotype turned up a few times. The rearrangement links TRBV12-3 or TRBV12-4 to TRBJ1-1; a possible D gene is TRBD1 (5 bases). Trimming took 5 bases from V and 4 from J, leaving 14 bases between them. The CDR3 contains 14 residues. CDR3 sequence reads: CASSPRASFTEAFF. The CDR3 DNA sequence: TGTGCCAGCAGTCCCAGGGCCAGCTTCACTGAAGCTTTCTTT.